This T cell receptor beta chain appears in the sequencing data of a study of human T cells and chemical hapten exposure. Study-wide findings and caveats: Patch test score rose with PT1 expanded TCRs, significant at 8, 16, 32, not 4.

Time point denoted: patch test 1, 2 weeks after DPC sensitization. Indicated treatment: therapeutic diphenylcyclopropenone sensitization with weekly scalp DPC. MiXCR, applied by TCRdb to the RACE reads, yields one record per CDR3 protein. In the table there are fewer than 500,000 distinct CDR3 sequences, around 5% of which are singletons. V lost 0 bases to trimming and J lost 4 bases, with 11 bases between them. The germline V gene has CDR1 SGHDT and CDR2 YYEEEE. The CDR3 covers 15 residues. This clonotype was seen at least ten times. Its antigen is unknown. The sequences come from whole blood, collected in connection with sensitization to the hapten diphenylcyclopropenone (DPC). The chain employs TRBV5-6 and TRBJ1-5; D remains unclear. This TCR was sampled from a woman in her 50s with alopecia areata. Some clones in this sample may be carry-over from other donors' samples. This chain's CDR3 is CASSLESARNQPQHF. In DNA, the CDR3 is TGTGCCAGCAGCTTGGAGTCAGCTAGGAATCAGCCCCAGCATTTT.